The rows below give T cell receptor beta chains drawn from one sample of a study of early T cells in non-severe SARS-CoV-2 infection. One entry per CDR3 protein, called by TCRdb with MiXCR from the 5' RACE reads. In the table there are about 49,000 distinct CDR3 sequences, about 4% of which are singletons. The sample consisted of whole blood. These receptors came from an adult who was a healthcare worker with PCR-confirmed SARS-CoV-2 infection or an uninfected control (not recorded which). The CDR3 runs from the conserved cysteine through the conserved F or W. A D gene is named only where the DNA matches it firmly. A row's size may be missing; if present it is once, few, many or a size class.

v_call: TRBV2; d_call: TRBD2; clone_size: -; j_call: TRBJ2-3; cdr3_aa: CAAKREGGTDTQYF; cdr3_nt: TGTGCCGCCAAGCGGGAGGGAGGCACAGATACGCAGTATTTT
v_call: TRBV27; d_call: -; clone_size: many; j_call: TRBJ2-3; cdr3_aa: CASSPSWSDTQYF; cdr3_nt: TGTGCCAGCAGTCCCTCGTGGTCCGATACGCAGTATTTT
v_call: TRBV7-3; d_call: TRBD1; clone_size: many; j_call: TRBJ2-1; cdr3_aa: CASSPSGQLTSEQFF; cdr3_nt: TGTGCCAGCAGCCCCTCGGGACAGTTAACTAGTGAGCAGTTCTTC
v_call: TRBV29-1; d_call: -; clone_size: many; j_call: TRBJ1-2; cdr3_aa: CSVETTGTKSYGYTF; cdr3_nt: TGCAGCGTCGAAACAACCGGGACGAAGAGCTATGGCTACACCTTC
v_call: TRBV11-2; d_call: -; clone_size: -; j_call: TRBJ1-1; cdr3_aa: CASSPGMAGTEAFF; cdr3_nt: TGTGCCAGCAGCCCTGGGATGGCGGGCACTGAAGCTTTCTTT
v_call: TRBV2; d_call: -; clone_size: -; j_call: TRBJ1-2; cdr3_aa: CASSPPQYGYTF; cdr3_nt: TGTGCCAGCAGTCCCCCACAGTATGGCTACACCTTC
v_call: TRBV6-2/TRBV6-3; d_call: -; clone_size: many; j_call: TRBJ2-1; cdr3_aa: CASRSGTNYNEQFF; cdr3_nt: TGTGCCAGCAGATCCGGGACAAATTACAATGAGCAGTTCTTC
v_call: TRBV7-3; d_call: -; clone_size: many; j_call: TRBJ2-2; cdr3_aa: CASSYYTGELFF; cdr3_nt: TGTGCCAGCAGTTATTACACCGGGGAGCTGTTTTTT
v_call: TRBV5-5; d_call: TRBD1; clone_size: many; j_call: TRBJ2-1; cdr3_aa: CASSPLTGVEQFF; cdr3_nt: TGTGCCAGCAGCCCCCTGACAGGGGTCGAGCAGTTCTTC
v_call: TRBV14; d_call: TRBD1; clone_size: many; j_call: TRBJ1-2; cdr3_aa: CASSPGTDDYGYTF; cdr3_nt: TGTGCCAGCAGCCCGGGGACAGATGACTATGGCTACACCTTC
v_call: TRBV7-2; d_call: -; clone_size: many; j_call: TRBJ1-3; cdr3_aa: CASSFVDLGENTIYF; cdr3_nt: TGTGCCAGCAGCTTCGTCGATTTGGGTGAAAACACCATATATTTT
v_call: TRBV19; d_call: -; clone_size: -; j_call: TRBJ2-5; cdr3_aa: CASSRTAQETQYF; cdr3_nt: TGTGCCAGTAGTCGGACAGCCCAAGAGACCCAGTACTTC
v_call: TRBV7-9; d_call: -; clone_size: many; j_call: TRBJ1-1; cdr3_aa: CASSPPGRWTEAFF; cdr3_nt: TGTGCCAGCAGCCCCCCCGGGCGATGGACTGAAGCTTTCTTT
v_call: TRBV29-1; d_call: -; clone_size: many; j_call: TRBJ1-1; cdr3_aa: CSVARDPNTEAFF; cdr3_nt: TGCAGCGTTGCCCGGGACCCGAACACTGAAGCTTTCTTT
v_call: TRBV6-5; d_call: -; clone_size: many; j_call: TRBJ1-1; cdr3_aa: CASSYSRGAGTEAFF; cdr3_nt: TGTGCCAGCAGTTACTCGAGGGGGGCGGGCACTGAAGCTTTCTTT
v_call: TRBV30; d_call: -; clone_size: many; j_call: TRBJ2-2; cdr3_aa: CAWSVVARANTGELFF; cdr3_nt: TGTGCCTGGAGTGTGGTGGCCAGGGCGAACACCGGGGAGCTGTTTTTT
v_call: TRBV5-5; d_call: TRBD2; clone_size: many; j_call: TRBJ2-7; cdr3_aa: CASPRTSPYEQYF; cdr3_nt: TGTGCCAGCCCGAGGACTAGCCCCTACGAGCAGTACTTC
v_call: TRBV14; d_call: TRBD1; clone_size: many; j_call: TRBJ1-1; cdr3_aa: CASSVDRGGGAFF; cdr3_nt: TGTGCCAGCAGCGTCGACAGGGGCGGGGGAGCTTTCTTT
v_call: TRBV29-1; d_call: -; clone_size: many; j_call: TRBJ1-2; cdr3_aa: CSVEGRIYGYTF; cdr3_nt: TGCAGCGTTGAAGGGCGGATCTATGGCTACACCTTC
v_call: TRBV12-3/TRBV12-4; d_call: TRBD1; clone_size: many; j_call: TRBJ1-1; cdr3_aa: CASSSGTASTQNTEAFF; cdr3_nt: TGTGCCAGCAGCTCCGGGACAGCCAGTACGCAGAACACTGAAGCTTTCTTT
v_call: TRBV20-1; d_call: TRBD2; clone_size: few; j_call: TRBJ2-2; cdr3_aa: CSARGQSSGGPDTGELFF; cdr3_nt: TGCAGTGCTAGAGGCCAATCGTCGGGGGGGCCGGACACCGGGGAGCTGTTTTTT
v_call: TRBV20-1; d_call: -; clone_size: many; j_call: TRBJ1-1; cdr3_aa: CSAEQGVNTEAFF; cdr3_nt: TGCAGTGCTGAACAAGGTGTGAACACTGAAGCTTTCTTT
v_call: TRBV10-3; d_call: TRBD1; clone_size: -; j_call: TRBJ1-2; cdr3_aa: CAISRQGDYGYTF; cdr3_nt: TGTGCCATCAGTCGACAGGGGGACTATGGCTACACCTTC
v_call: TRBV18; d_call: TRBD2; clone_size: many; j_call: TRBJ2-3; cdr3_aa: CASSQWAGEADTQYF; cdr3_nt: TGTGCCAGCTCCCAATGGGCGGGAGAGGCAGATACGCAGTATTTT
v_call: TRBV7-8; d_call: TRBD2; clone_size: few; j_call: TRBJ2-5; cdr3_aa: CASNRRAASGEETQYF; cdr3_nt: TGTGCCAGCAACCGTCGAGCGGCTAGCGGGGAAGAGACCCAGTACTTC
v_call: TRBV5-1; d_call: TRBD1; clone_size: many; j_call: TRBJ2-1; cdr3_aa: CASSLGGTGNNEQFF; cdr3_nt: TGCGCCAGCAGCTTGGGAGGGACAGGGAACAATGAGCAGTTCTTC
v_call: TRBV3-1; d_call: -; clone_size: many; j_call: TRBJ2-7; cdr3_aa: CASSQDSGPSGQYF; cdr3_nt: TGTGCCAGCAGCCAAGATTCGGGACCGTCGGGGCAGTACTTC
v_call: TRBV7-9; d_call: TRBD2; clone_size: many; j_call: TRBJ2-1; cdr3_aa: CASSLGLAGGIEQFF; cdr3_nt: TGTGCCAGCAGCCTCGGACTAGCGGGAGGGATTGAGCAGTTCTTC
v_call: TRBV27; d_call: -; clone_size: few; j_call: TRBJ2-2; cdr3_aa: CASSFGTGAGELFF; cdr3_nt: TGTGCCAGCAGTTTCGGGACGGGGGCCGGGGAGCTGTTTTTT
v_call: TRBV29-1; d_call: -; clone_size: many; j_call: TRBJ2-5; cdr3_aa: CSVEDLGRGFQETQYF; cdr3_nt: TGCAGCGTTGAAGATCTCGGAAGGGGGTTCCAAGAGACCCAGTACTTC
v_call: TRBV7-3; d_call: TRBD1; clone_size: many; j_call: TRBJ2-6; cdr3_aa: CASSLVGQGSGANVLTF; cdr3_nt: TGTGCCAGCAGCTTAGTCGGACAGGGATCTGGGGCCAACGTCCTGACTTTC
v_call: TRBV14; d_call: -; clone_size: few; j_call: TRBJ2-5; cdr3_aa: CASSTLVYETQYF; cdr3_nt: TGTGCCAGCAGCACCCTAGTCTATGAGACCCAGTACTTC
v_call: TRBV7-9; d_call: -; clone_size: many; j_call: TRBJ1-1; cdr3_aa: CASSLEANTEAFF; cdr3_nt: TGTGCCAGCAGCTTAGAGGCTAACACTGAAGCTTTCTTT
v_call: TRBV7-2; d_call: TRBD1; clone_size: many; j_call: TRBJ2-6; cdr3_aa: CASSLRGLGANVLTF; cdr3_nt: TGTGCCAGCAGCCTCAGGGGGCTTGGGGCCAACGTCCTGACTTTC
v_call: TRBV27; d_call: -; clone_size: many; j_call: TRBJ1-1; cdr3_aa: CASSPPYMNTEAFF; cdr3_nt: TGTGCCAGCAGTCCCCCCTATATGAACACTGAAGCTTTCTTT
v_call: TRBV29-1; d_call: TRBD2; clone_size: many; j_call: TRBJ2-7; cdr3_aa: CSVEADTGGEQYF; cdr3_nt: TGCAGCGTTGAAGCAGACACGGGGGGCGAGCAGTACTTC
v_call: TRBV19; d_call: TRBD1; clone_size: many; j_call: TRBJ2-1; cdr3_aa: CASSIRTGLLNEQFF; cdr3_nt: TGTGCCAGTAGTATTCGGACAGGGCTATTGAATGAGCAGTTCTTC
v_call: TRBV5-1; d_call: TRBD1; clone_size: many; j_call: TRBJ2-7; cdr3_aa: CASSSSRDSYEQYF; cdr3_nt: TGCGCCAGCAGCTCGTCCCGGGACAGCTACGAGCAGTACTTC
v_call: TRBV6-4; d_call: TRBD2; clone_size: many; j_call: TRBJ2-3; cdr3_aa: CASSDSAGEADTQYF; cdr3_nt: TGTGCCAGCAGTGACTCGGCGGGAGAGGCAGATACGCAGTATTTT
v_call: TRBV6-6; d_call: -; clone_size: -; j_call: TRBJ2-7; cdr3_aa: CASSSPGRDKAYEQYF; cdr3_nt: TGTGCCAGCAGTTCTCCCGGCCGGGACAAAGCCTACGAGCAGTACTTC
v_call: TRBV2; d_call: TRBD2; clone_size: many; j_call: TRBJ2-1; cdr3_aa: CASSEQGGSYNEQFF; cdr3_nt: TGTGCCAGCAGTGAACAGGGAGGGTCTTACAATGAGCAGTTCTTC
v_call: TRBV20-1; d_call: TRBD1; clone_size: many; j_call: TRBJ1-1; cdr3_aa: CSARSTSSGTGAEAFF; cdr3_nt: TGCAGTGCTAGATCCACTTCTTCCGGGACAGGGGCTGAAGCTTTCTTT
v_call: TRBV30; d_call: TRBD1; clone_size: few; j_call: TRBJ1-1; cdr3_aa: CAWTGQGNTEAFF; cdr3_nt: TGTGCCTGGACCGGACAGGGGAACACTGAAGCTTTCTTT
v_call: TRBV10-3; d_call: -; clone_size: -; j_call: TRBJ1-1; cdr3_aa: CAIGTGQGTEAFF; cdr3_nt: TGTGCCATCGGTACGGGGCAGGGTACTGAAGCTTTCTTT
v_call: TRBV4-3; d_call: TRBD1; clone_size: many; j_call: TRBJ2-1; cdr3_aa: CASSQGDREIQFF; cdr3_nt: TGCGCCAGCAGCCAAGGGGACAGAGAGATCCAGTTCTTC
v_call: TRBV5-1; d_call: -; clone_size: many; j_call: TRBJ1-3; cdr3_aa: CASSLVGSSGNTIYF; cdr3_nt: TGCGCCAGCAGCTTGGTCGGCAGCTCTGGAAACACCATATATTTT
v_call: TRBV29-1; d_call: TRBD2; clone_size: many; j_call: TRBJ2-3; cdr3_aa: CSYFGGWGTDTQYF; cdr3_nt: TGCAGCTACTTCGGGGGGTGGGGCACAGATACGCAGTATTTT
v_call: TRBV30; d_call: TRBD2; clone_size: many; j_call: TRBJ2-5; cdr3_aa: CAWSAPSGRFQETQYF; cdr3_nt: TGTGCCTGGAGTGCGCCTAGCGGGAGGTTCCAAGAGACCCAGTACTTC
v_call: TRBV9; d_call: TRBD2; clone_size: few; j_call: TRBJ2-1; cdr3_aa: CASSVAKELAGLRSREFF; cdr3_nt: TGTGCCAGCAGCGTAGCAAAGGAGTTAGCGGGGCTCAGGTCCAGGGAGTTCTTC
v_call: TRBV19; d_call: -; clone_size: many; j_call: TRBJ2-3; cdr3_aa: CASSLGQTTDTQYF; cdr3_nt: TGTGCCAGTAGTCTCGGACAGACCACAGATACGCAGTATTTT
v_call: TRBV28; d_call: TRBD1; clone_size: many; j_call: TRBJ2-3; cdr3_aa: CASSLSRGLTDTQYF; cdr3_nt: TGTGCCAGCAGTTTATCCAGGGGGCTCACAGATACGCAGTATTTT
v_call: TRBV7-2; d_call: -; clone_size: many; j_call: TRBJ1-1; cdr3_aa: CASSKDRVLGRDEAFF; cdr3_nt: TGTGCCAGCAGCAAAGATCGGGTTCTGGGGAGAGATGAAGCTTTCTTT
v_call: TRBV29-1; d_call: TRBD2; clone_size: many; j_call: TRBJ2-3; cdr3_aa: CSATTGTSGRGADTQYF; cdr3_nt: TGCAGCGCCACAACCGGGACTAGCGGGAGAGGGGCAGATACGCAGTATTTT
v_call: TRBV7-9; d_call: -; clone_size: -; j_call: TRBJ1-1; cdr3_aa: CASRTRTEKNTEAFF; cdr3_nt: TGTGCCAGCAGAACCAGGACAGAGAAAAACACTGAAGCTTTCTTT
v_call: TRBV20-1; d_call: TRBD1; clone_size: many; j_call: TRBJ1-5; cdr3_aa: CSASGGTGENQPQHF; cdr3_nt: TGCAGTGCTAGTGGCGGGACAGGGGAGAATCAGCCCCAGCATTTT
v_call: TRBV12-3/TRBV12-4; d_call: -; clone_size: many; j_call: TRBJ1-5; cdr3_aa: CASSLSPGGSNQPQHF; cdr3_nt: TGTGCCAGCAGTTTATCCCCCGGCGGTAGCAATCAGCCCCAGCATTTT
v_call: TRBV19; d_call: -; clone_size: many; j_call: TRBJ1-2; cdr3_aa: CASSTLAGTVYGYTF; cdr3_nt: TGTGCCAGTAGTACCCTGGCAGGGACGGTCTATGGCTACACCTTC
v_call: TRBV3-1; d_call: -; clone_size: many; j_call: TRBJ1-4; cdr3_aa: CASSSGTILFF; cdr3_nt: TGTGCCAGCAGTTCCGGGACGATACTGTTTTTT
v_call: TRBV5-8; d_call: TRBD2; clone_size: many; j_call: TRBJ2-3; cdr3_aa: CASSYPPGTSSTDTQYF; cdr3_nt: TGTGCCAGCAGCTACCCCCCCGGGACTAGCAGCACAGATACGCAGTATTTT